These 6 T cell receptor beta chains share one sample of origin, sequenced in a study of blood T cells in healthy people across ages. The authors ran a second PCR of roughly 6 to 12 cycles using a sample-barcoded 5' primer and a J-beta primer mix. One entry per CDR3 protein, called by TCRdb with MiXCR from the 5' RACE reads. The sample yields 250,000 to 300,000 distinct CDR3 sequences, roughly a quarter seen once. What was sequenced was blood. The source is a woman aged 70 to 79 in good health.

The rearrangement joins TRBV3-1 to TRBJ2-5, with TRBD2 as a possible D gene (5 bases). The J call may be wrong; the DNA end is better matched by TRBJ2-7. Germline assignment: CDR1 LGHDT and CDR2 YNNKEL (reference sequence). CDR3 length equals 14 residues. CDR3 sequence: CASSQAGSTNEQYF. The CDR3 coding sequence is TGTGCCAGCAGCCAAGCGGGGAGTACTAACGAGCAGTACTTC.

V usage is TRBV28 and J usage is TRBJ2-5; the match to TRBD2 covers 11 bases. The CDR3 contains 17 residues. Trimming at V came to 5 bases and at J to 2 bases, leaving 10 bases not matched to a gene. Germline V gene lookup returns CDR1 MDHEN and CDR2 SYDVKM. This CDR3 is CASSGVMTSGEQETQYF. CDR3 coding DNA: TGTGCCAGCAGTGGGGTAATGACTAGCGGGGAACAAGAGACCCAGTACTTC.

A few counts support this clonotype. The chain uses TRBV20-1 and TRBJ1-4; TRBD1 matches 8 bases. CDR3 length equals 13 residues. The J segment lost 6 bases and the V segment lost 5 bases, leaving 5 bases of the junction unmatched. The germline V gene encodes CDR1 DFQATT and CDR2 SNEGSKA (reference sequence). CDR3 nucleotides: TGCAGTGCTCGGACAGGGAGGGATGAAAAACTGTTTTTT. Translating gives CSARTGRDEKLFF.

This clonotype was observed a few times. The V call is TRBV7-3, the J call TRBJ2-1; D possibly matches TRBD1 or TRBD2 (7 bases each). V was clipped by 2 bases and J by 4 bases, with 15 bases between them. This CDR3 has 16 residues. The germline V gene has CDR1 SGHTA and CDR2 FQGTGA. CDR3 bases: TGTGCCAGCAGCTTAGCCCCAGGGGGGGTATACAATGAGCAGTTCTTC. The encoded protein is CASSLAPGGVYNEQFF.

The chain couples TRBV20-1 to TRBJ1-5, with D possibly matching TRBD1 (6 bases). From germline, CDR1 is DFQATT and CDR2 SNEGSKA (reference sequence). Trimming left V 6 bases short and J 5 bases short, with 14 bases between. This CDR3 has 13 residues. The CDR3 coding sequence is TGCAGTGCATGGGGGCCTCCGGATCAGCCCCAGCATTTT. Amino acids: CSAWGPPDQPQHF.

Comment on this clonotype: A much bigger clone sits one base away, suggesting this may be a read error. The CDR3 ends on some other residue instead of the conserved phenylalanine or tryptophan, so this is likely a read error. The chain employs TRBV28 and TRBJ2-1; 9 bases match TRBD1. Germline CDR1 is MDHEN and CDR2 is SYDVKM. V lost 6 bases and J lost 9; bases outside the gene matches: 12. The CDR3 is 15 amino acids. The CDR3 bases are TGTGCCAGCAGCCTCTTAATTACAGGGGGCAGTGAGCAGTTCTTA. It codes for CASSLLITGGSEQFL.